Sequencing of this TCR beta chain was carried out in a study of T-cell memory formation after mild COVID-19 (dated by TCRdb to 2020 to 2023). In the study overall: TCR sequence clusters from the two donors were found to be largely donor specific. In two donors, T-cell clones that expanded and contracted after mild COVID-19 were followed by sequencing TCRalpha and TCRbeta repertoires longitudinally. Two young, previously healthy adult volunteers made up the cohort, one male and one female. The full study reports these points: The study covered only a couple of mild cases, and larger cohorts including severe cases with pre-infection samples were considered necessary. The second-wave clones that peaked on day 37 were not confirmed to be SARS-CoV-2 specific. Contracting CD4+ clones appeared mostly in the CM and EM memory subsets, whereas CD8+ clones were enriched in EMRA. Some responding clones were detected in pre-infection memory, suggesting pre-existing cross-reactive memory T cells joined the SARS-CoV-2 response. From day 15 to 85, contracting clones showed balanced CD4/CD8 phenotypes, whereas a second wave of clones that expanded from day 15 to 37 leaned towards CD4+.

This clonotype was picked up a small number of times. It lacks a known antigen. Base qualities are not recorded, but no much larger clone differs from it by a single base. V trim: 2 bases; J trim: 5 bases; unmatched bases: 7. Based on the germline V gene, the CDR1 and CDR2 sequences are SGDLS and YYNGEE. There are 15 amino acids in the CDR3, from cysteine to phenylalanine inclusive. Of the read, only the CDR3 DNA is kept; its 45 bases are in frame from base 1. Ficoll-Paque density gradient centrifugation was the method used to isolate PBMCs. The instrument was an Illumina NovaSeq 6000. TCRalpha and TCRbeta cDNA libraries were built by 5'RACE with constant-segment primers, adding sample barcodes and unique molecular identifiers. Trizol reagent was used to extract RNA from every sample. Libraries were amplified in two PCR steps, with a second sample barcode and Illumina TruSeq adapters added in the second step. Sequencing of libraries was performed on an Illumina NovaSeq with 2 x 150 bp paired-end reads. Per the authors' processing: Reads were demultiplexed and collapsed into UMI-guided consensus sequences with migec v1.2.7. Using mixcr v2.1.11, UMI consensuses were aligned to TRA and TRB V and J templates and then assembled into clonotypes. Expanded or contracted clonotypes were those called significant by both edgeR and NoisET, with noise models trained on biological replicates. For edgeR calls, the thresholds were a false discovery rate-adjusted p below 0.01 and a log2 fold-change of 1. As an exploratory analysis of dynamics, PCA with hierarchical clustering was applied to max-normalized trajectories of the 1000 most abundant clonotypes. Separately sequenced CD4+ and CD8+ repertoires were used to assign the CD4 or CD8 phenotype of responding clones. TCRdb redid the processing of the public reads, applying fastp at Q25 and MiXCR, and retained in-frame beta chains. Each record represents a unique CDR3 protein, reported with the most common genes and DNA among its rows. What appears here as the V and J calls and clone size reflects TCRdb's work, not the paper's. The sample table holds some 260,000 distinct CDR3 sequences, of which approximately 16% were seen once. The biggest ten clones account for around 3.4% of the sample.

The source is a man aged 18 to 35 who had mild COVID-19 (a few samples of this study predate the infection). The sample titles of this study are shuffled in the database, so cell type and time point are left out; the donor was told from shared clones. Input material: PBMCs or a T cell subset sorted from them (not recorded which). The chain joins TRBV9 to TRBJ1-1; 9 middle bases align to TRBD1. The DNA reads as follows: TGTGCCAGCAGCGTGGAGGGACAGGGAAAAACTGAAGCTTTCTTT. The encoded protein is CASSVEGQGKTEAFF.